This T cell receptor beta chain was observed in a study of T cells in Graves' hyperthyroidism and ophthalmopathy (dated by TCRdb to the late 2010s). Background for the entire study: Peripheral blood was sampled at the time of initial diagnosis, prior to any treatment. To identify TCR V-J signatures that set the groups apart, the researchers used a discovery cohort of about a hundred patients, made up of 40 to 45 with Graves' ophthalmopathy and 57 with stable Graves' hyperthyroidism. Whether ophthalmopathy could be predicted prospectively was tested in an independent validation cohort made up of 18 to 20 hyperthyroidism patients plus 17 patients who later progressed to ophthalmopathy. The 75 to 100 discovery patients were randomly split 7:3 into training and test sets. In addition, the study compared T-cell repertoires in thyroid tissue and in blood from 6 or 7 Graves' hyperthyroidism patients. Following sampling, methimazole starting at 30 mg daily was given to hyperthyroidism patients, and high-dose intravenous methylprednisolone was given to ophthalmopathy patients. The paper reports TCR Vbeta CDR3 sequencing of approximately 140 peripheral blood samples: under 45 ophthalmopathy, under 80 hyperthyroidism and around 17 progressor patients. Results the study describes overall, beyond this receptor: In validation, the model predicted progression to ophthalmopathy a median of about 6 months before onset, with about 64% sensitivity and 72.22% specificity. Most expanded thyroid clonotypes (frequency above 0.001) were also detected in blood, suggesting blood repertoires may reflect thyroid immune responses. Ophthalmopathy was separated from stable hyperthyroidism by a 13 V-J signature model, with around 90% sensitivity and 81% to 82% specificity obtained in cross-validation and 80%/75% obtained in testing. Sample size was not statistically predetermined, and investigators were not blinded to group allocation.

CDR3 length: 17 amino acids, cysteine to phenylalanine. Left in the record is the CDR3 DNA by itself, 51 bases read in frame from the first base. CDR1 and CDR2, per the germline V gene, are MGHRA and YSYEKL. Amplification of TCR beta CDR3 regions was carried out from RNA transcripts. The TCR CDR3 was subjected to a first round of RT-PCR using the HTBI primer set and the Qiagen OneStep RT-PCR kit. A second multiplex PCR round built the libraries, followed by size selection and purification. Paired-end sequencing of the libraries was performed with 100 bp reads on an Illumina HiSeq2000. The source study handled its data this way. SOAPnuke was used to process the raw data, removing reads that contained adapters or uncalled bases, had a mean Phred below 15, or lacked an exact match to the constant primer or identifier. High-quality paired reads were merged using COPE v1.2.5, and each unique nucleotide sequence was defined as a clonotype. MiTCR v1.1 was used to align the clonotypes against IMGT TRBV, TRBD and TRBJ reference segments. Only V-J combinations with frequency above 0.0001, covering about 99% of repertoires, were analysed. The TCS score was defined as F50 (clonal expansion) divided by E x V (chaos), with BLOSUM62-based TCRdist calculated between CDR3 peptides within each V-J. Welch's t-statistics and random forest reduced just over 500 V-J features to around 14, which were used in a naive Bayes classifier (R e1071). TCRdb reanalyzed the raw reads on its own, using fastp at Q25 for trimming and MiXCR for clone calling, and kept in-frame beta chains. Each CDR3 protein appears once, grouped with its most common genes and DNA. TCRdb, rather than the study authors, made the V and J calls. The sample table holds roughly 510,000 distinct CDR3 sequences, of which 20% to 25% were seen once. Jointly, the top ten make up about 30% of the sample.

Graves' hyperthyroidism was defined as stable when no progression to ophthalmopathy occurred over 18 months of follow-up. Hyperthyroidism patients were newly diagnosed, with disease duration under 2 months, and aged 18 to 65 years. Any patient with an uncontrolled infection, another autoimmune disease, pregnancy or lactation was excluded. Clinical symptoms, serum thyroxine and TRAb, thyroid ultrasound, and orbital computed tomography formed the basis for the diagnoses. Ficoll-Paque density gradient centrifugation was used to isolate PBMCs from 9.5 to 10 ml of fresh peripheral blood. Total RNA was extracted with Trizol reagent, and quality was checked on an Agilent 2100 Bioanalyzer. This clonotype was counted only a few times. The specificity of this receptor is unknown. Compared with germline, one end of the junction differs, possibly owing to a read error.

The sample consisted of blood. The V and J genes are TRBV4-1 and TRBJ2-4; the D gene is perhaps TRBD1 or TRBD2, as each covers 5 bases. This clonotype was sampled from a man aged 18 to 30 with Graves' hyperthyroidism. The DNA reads TGCGCCAGCAGCCAAGTTGGGGCCCGGGGTGGGGTGGGCATTAAGTACTTC. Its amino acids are CASSQVGARGGVGIKYF.